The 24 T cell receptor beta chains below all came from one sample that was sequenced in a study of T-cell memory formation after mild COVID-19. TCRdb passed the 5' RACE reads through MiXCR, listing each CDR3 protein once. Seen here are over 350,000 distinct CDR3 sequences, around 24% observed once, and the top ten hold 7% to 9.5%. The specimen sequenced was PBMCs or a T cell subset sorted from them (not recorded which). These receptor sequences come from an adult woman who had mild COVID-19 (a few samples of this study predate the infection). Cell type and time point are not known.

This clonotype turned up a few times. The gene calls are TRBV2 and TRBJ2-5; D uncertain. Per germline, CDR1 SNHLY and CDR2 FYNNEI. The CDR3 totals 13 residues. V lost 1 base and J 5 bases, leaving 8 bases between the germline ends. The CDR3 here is CASSEGVGETQYF. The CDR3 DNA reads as TGTGCCAGCAGTGAAGGGGTAGGGGAGACCCAGTACTTC.

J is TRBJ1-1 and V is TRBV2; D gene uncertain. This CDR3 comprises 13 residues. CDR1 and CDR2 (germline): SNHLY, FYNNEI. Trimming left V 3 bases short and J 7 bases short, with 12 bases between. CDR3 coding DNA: TGTGCCAGCAGTGACCGCAGACTCTTTGAAGCTTTCTTT. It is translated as CASSDRRLFEAFF.

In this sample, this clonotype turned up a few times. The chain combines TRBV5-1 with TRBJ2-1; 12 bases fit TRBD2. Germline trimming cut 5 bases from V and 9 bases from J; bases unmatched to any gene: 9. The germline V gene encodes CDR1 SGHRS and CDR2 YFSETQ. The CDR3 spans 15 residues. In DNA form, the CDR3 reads TGCGCCAGCAGATCGACTAGCGGGAGTTTGGGTGAGCAGTTCTTC. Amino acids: CASRSTSGSLGEQFF. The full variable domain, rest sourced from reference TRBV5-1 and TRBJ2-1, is KAGVTQTPRYLIKTRGQQVTLSCSPISGHRSVSWYQQTPGQGLQFLFEYFSETQRNKGNFPGRFSGRQFSNSRSEMNVSTLELGDSALYLCASRSTSGSLGEQFFGPGTRLTVL.

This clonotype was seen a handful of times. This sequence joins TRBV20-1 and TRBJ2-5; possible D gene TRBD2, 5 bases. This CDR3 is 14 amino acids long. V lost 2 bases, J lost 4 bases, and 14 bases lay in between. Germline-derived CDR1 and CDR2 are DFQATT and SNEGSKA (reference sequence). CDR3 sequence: CSARPRNRGETQYF. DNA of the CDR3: TGCAGTGCTAGACCCCGGAACCGGGGAGAGACCCAGTACTTC.

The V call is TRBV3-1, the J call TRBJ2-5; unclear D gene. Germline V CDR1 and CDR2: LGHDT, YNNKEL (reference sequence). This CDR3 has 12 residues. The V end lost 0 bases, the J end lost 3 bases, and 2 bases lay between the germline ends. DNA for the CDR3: TGTGCCAGCAGCCAAGATGAAGAGACCCAGTACTTC. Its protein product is CASSQDEETQYF.

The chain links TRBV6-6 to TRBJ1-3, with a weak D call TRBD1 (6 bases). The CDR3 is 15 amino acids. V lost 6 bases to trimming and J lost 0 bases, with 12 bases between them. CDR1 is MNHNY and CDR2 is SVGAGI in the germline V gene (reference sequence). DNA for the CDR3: TGTGCCAGCAGGCCCACAGGGAGCTCTGGAAACACCATATATTTT. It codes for CASRPTGSSGNTIYF.

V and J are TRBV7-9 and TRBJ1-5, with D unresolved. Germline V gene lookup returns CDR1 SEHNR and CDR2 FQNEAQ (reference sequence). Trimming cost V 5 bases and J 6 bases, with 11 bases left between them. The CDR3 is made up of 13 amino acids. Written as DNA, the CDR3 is TGTGCCAGCAGCCCCGCTTGGGGTCAGCCCCAGCATTTT. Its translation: CASSPAWGQPQHF.

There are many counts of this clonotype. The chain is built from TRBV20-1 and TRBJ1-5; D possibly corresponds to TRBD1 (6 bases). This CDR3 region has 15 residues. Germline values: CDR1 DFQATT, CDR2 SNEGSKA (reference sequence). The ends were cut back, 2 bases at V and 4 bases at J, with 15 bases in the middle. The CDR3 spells CSARKLGTLNQPQHF. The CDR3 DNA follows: TGCAGTGCTAGAAAGCTTGGGACACTAAATCAGCCCCAGCATTTT.

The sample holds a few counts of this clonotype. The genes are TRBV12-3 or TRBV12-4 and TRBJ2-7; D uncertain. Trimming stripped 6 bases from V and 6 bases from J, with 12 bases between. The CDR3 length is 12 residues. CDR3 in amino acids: CASRPPGGEQYF. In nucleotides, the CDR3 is TGTGCCAGCAGGCCACCCGGCGGCGAGCAGTACTTC.

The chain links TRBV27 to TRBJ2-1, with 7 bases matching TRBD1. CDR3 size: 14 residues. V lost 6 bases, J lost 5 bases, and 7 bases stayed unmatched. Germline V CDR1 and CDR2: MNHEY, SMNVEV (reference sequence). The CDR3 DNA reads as TGTGCCAGCAGAACCACAGGGGCGAACAATGAGCAGTTCTTC. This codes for CASRTTGANNEQFF.

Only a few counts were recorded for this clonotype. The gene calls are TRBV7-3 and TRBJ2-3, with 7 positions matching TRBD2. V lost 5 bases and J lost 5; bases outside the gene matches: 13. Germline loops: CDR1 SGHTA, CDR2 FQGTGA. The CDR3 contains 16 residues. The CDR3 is CASSPYAGEGRDTQYF. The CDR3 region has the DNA TGTGCCAGCAGCCCATATGCGGGGGAGGGCAGAGATACGCAGTATTTT. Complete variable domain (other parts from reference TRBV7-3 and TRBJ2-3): GAGVSQTPSNKVTEKGKYVELRCDPISGHTALYWYRQSLGQGPEFLIYFQGTGAADDSGLPNDRFFAVRPEGSVSTLKIQRTERGDSAVYLCASSPYAGEGRDTQYFGPGTRLTVL.

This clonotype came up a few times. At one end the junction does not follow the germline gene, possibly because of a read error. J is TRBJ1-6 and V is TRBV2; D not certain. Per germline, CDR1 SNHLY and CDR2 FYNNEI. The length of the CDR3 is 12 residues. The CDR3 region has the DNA TGTGCCAGCAGTGAGGGCCCTGATCCCCAAGACTTT. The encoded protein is CASSEGPDPQDF.

CDR3 DNA sequence: TGTGCCTGGAGTGGCAGCTTTGGGTTCAACATTCAGTACTTC. Protein: CAWSGSFGFNIQYF. The rearrangement links TRBV30 to TRBJ2-4; D ambiguous. The germline CDR1 and CDR2 sequences are GTSNPN and SVGIG (reference sequence). The CDR3 spans 14 residues. V dropped 1 base and J dropped 7 bases, with 14 bases sitting between them.

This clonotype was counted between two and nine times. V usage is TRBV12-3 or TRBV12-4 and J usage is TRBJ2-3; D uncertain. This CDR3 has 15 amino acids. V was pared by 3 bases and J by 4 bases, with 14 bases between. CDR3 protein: CASSFGYGIADTQYF. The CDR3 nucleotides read TGTGCCAGCAGTTTTGGGTACGGAATCGCAGATACGCAGTATTTT.

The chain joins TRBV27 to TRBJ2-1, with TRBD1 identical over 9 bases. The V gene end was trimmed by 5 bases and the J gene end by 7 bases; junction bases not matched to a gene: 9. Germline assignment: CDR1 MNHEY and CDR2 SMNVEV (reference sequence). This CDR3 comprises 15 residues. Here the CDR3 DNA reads TGTGCCAGCAGTACAGGGGGCGCGTCCTTGAATGAGCAGTTCTTC. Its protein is CASSTGGASLNEQFF.

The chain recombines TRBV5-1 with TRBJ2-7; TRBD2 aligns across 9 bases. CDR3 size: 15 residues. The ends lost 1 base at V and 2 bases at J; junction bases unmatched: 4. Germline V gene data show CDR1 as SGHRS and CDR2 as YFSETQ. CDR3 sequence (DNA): TGCGCCAGCAGCTTGAGTTCTAGCGGGACCTACGAGCAGTACTTC. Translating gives CASSLSSSGTYEQYF. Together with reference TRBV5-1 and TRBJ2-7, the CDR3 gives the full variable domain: KAGVTQTPRYLIKTRGQQVTLSCSPISGHRSVSWYQQTPGQGLQFLFEYFSETQRNKGNFPGRFSGRQFSNSRSEMNVSTLELGDSALYLCASSLSSSGTYEQYFGPGTRLTVT.

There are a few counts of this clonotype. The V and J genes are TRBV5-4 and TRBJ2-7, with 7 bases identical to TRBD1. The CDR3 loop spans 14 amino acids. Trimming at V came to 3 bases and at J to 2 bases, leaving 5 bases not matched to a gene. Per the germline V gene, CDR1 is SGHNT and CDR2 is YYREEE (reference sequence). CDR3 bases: TGTGCCAGCAGCTCGCCGGGACAGACCTACGAGCAGTACTTC. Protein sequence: CASSSPGQTYEQYF.

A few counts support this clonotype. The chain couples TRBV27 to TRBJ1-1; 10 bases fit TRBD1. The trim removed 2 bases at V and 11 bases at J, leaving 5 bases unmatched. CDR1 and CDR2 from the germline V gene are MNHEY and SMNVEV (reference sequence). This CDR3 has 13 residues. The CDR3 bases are TGTGCCAGCAGTTTAGACAGGGGGCTGGGGGCTTTCTTT. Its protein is CASSLDRGLGAFF.

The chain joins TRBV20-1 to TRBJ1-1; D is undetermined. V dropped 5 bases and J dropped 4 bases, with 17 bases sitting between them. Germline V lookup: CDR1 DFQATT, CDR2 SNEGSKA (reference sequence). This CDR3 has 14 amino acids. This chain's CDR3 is CSAGTLGSVTEAFF. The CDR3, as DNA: TGCAGTGCTGGCACGTTGGGGTCGGTCACTGAAGCTTTCTTT.

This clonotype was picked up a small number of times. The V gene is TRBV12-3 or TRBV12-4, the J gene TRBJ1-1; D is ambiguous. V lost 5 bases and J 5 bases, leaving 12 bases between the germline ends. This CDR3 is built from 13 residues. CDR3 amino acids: CASSLKETTEAFF. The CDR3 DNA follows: TGTGCCAGCAGTCTAAAGGAGACGACTGAAGCTTTCTTT.

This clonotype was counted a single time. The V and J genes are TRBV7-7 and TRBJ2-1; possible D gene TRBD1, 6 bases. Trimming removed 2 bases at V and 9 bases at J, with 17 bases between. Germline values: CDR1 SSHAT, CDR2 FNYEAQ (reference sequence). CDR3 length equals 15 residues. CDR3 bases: TGTGCCAGCAGCTTAAGAAGGGACACATCCCTTGAGCAGTTCTTC. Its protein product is CASSLRRDTSLEQFF.

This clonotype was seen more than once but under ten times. CDR3 protein: CASSFLAGASSYEQYF. The CDR3 bases are TGTGCCAGCAGTTTCCTAGCGGGAGCAAGCTCCTACGAGCAGTACTTC. This chain uses TRBV27 with TRBJ2-7; 10 bases are a match to TRBD2. From germline, CDR1 is MNHEY and CDR2 SMNVEV (reference sequence). This CDR3 comprises 16 residues. V shed 3 bases, J shed 0 bases, and the junction held 5 bases outside the gene matches.

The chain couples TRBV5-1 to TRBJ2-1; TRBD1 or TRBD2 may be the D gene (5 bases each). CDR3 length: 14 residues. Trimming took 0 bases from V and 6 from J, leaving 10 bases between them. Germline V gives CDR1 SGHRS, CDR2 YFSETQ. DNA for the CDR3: TGCGCCAGCAGCTTGGCGGGGCCACCCAATGAGCAGTTCTTC. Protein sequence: CASSLAGPPNEQFF.

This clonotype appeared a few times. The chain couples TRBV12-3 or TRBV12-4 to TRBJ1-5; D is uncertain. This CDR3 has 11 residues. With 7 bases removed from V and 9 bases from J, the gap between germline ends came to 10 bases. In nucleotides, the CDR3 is TGTGCCAGCACCCAGGCTGGGCCCCAGCATTTT. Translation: CASTQAGPQHF.